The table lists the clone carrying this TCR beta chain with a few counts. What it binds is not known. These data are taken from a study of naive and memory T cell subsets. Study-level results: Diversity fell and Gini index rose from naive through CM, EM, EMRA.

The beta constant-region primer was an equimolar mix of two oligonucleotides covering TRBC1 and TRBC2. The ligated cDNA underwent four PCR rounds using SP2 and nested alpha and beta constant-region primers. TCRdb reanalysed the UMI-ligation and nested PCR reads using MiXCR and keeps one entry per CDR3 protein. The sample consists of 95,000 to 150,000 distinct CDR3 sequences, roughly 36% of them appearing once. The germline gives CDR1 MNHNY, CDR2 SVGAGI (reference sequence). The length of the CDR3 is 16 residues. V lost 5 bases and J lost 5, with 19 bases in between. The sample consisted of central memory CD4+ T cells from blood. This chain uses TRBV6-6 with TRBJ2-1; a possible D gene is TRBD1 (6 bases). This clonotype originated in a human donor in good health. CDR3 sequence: CASSDFVAGAHNEQFF. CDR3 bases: TGTGCCAGCAGTGACTTCGTGGCAGGGGCGCACAATGAGCAGTTCTTC.